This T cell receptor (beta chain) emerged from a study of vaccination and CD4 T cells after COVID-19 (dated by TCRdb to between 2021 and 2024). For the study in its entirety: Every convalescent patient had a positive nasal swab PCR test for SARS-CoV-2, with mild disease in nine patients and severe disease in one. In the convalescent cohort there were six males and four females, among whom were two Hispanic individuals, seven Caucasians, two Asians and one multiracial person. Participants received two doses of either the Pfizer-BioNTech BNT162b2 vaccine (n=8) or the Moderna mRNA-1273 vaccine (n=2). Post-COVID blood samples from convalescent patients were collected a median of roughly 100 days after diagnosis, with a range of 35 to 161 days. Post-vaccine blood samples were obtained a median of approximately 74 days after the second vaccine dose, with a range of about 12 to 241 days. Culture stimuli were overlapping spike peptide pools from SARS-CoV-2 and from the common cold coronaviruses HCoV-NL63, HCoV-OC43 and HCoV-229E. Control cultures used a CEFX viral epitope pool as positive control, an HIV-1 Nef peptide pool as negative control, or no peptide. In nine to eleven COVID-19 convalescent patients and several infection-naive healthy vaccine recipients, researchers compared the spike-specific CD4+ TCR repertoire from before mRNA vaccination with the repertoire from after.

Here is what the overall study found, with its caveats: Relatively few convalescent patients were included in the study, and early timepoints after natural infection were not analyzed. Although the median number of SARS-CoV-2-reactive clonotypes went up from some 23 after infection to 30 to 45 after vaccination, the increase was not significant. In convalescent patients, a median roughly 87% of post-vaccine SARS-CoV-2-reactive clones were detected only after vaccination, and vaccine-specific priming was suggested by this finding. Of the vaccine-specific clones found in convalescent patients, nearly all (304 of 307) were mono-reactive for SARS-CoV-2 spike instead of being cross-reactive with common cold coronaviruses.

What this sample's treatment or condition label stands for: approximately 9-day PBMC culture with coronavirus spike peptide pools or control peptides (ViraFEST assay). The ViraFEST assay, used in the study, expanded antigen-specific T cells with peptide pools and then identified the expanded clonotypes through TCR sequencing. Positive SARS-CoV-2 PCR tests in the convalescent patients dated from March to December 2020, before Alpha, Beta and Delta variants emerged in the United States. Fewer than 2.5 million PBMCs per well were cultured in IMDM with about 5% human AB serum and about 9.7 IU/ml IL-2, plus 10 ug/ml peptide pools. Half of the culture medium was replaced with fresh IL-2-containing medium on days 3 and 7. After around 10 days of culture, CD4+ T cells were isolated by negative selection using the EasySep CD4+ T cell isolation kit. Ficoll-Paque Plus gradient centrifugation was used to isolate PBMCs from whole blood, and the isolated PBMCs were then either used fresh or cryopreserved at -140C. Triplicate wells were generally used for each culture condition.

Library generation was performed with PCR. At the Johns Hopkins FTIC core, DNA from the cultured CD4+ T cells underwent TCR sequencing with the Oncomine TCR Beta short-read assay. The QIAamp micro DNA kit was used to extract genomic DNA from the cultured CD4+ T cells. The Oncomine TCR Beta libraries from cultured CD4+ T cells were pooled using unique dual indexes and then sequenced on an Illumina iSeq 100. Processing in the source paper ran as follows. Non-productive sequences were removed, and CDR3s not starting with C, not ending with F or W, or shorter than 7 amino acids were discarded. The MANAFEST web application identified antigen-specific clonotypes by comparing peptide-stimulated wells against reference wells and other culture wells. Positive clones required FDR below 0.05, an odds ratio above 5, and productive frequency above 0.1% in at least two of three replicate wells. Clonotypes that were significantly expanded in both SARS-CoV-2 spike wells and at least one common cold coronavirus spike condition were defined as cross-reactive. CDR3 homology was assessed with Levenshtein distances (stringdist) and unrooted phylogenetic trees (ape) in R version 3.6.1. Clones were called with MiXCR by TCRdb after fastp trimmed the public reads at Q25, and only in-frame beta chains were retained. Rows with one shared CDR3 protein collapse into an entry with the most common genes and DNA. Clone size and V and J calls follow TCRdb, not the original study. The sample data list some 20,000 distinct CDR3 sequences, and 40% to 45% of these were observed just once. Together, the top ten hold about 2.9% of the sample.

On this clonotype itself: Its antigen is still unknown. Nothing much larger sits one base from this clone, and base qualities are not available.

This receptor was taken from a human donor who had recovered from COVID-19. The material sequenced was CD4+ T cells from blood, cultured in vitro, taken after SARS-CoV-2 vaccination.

The DNA sequence is given as TGTGCCAGTAGTTCCCAGGGGACAGTGAACACTGAAGCTTTCTTT. This codes for CASSSQGTVNTEAFF. The chain is assembled from TRBV19 and TRBJ1-1; TRBD1 aligns with 7 central bases. The CDR3 sequence holds 15 residues, the cysteine and phenylalanine included. Of all the DNA, just the CDR3 is kept, 45 bases in frame from base 1. Per the germline V gene (reference sequence), LNHDA is the CDR1 and SQIVND is the CDR2. The germline V and J ends show losses of 5 bases and 0 bases respectively, and no gene match explains 6 bases of the junction.